The present TCR beta chain was sequenced within a study of radiotherapy plus CTLA-4 blockade in lung cancer. About the research overall: Disease control was present in 30% to 40% of patients, and objective responses in roughly 17%.

Method: immunoSEQ multiplex PCR; TCRdb's copy keeps in-frame clones and lacks some. The sample contains some 87,000 clones, approximately 83% of which appear only once. The CDR3 is made up of 17 amino acids. Trimming at V came to 2 bases and at J to 4 bases, leaving 11 bases not matched to a gene. The germline V gene has CDR1 LGHNA and CDR2 YNFKEQ. The rearrangement uses TRBV4-2 and TRBJ2-5; TRBD1 aligns across 9 bases. The material sequenced was peripheral blood, taken from a patient treated with radiotherapy plus ipilimumab. The origin of this receptor is a human donor with non-small cell lung cancer that progressed on radiotherapy plus ipilimumab. CDR3 amino acids: CASSQRTGGPGVETQYF. DNA of the CDR3: TGTGCCAGCAGCCAACGTACAGGGGGCCCCGGAGTAGAGACCCAGTACTTC.